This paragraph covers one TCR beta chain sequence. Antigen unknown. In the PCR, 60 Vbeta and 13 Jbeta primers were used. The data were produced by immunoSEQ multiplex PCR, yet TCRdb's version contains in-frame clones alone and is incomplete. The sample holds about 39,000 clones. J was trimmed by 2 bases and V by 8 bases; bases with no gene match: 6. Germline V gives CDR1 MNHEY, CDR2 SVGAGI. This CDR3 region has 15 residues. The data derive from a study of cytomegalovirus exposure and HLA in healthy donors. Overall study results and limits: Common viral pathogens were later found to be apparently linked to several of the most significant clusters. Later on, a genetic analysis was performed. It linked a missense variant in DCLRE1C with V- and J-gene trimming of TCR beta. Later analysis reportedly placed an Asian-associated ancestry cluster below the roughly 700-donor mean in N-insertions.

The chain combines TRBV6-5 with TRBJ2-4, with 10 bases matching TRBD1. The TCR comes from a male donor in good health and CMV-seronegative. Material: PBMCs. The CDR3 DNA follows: TGTGCCAGCGAGCGGGGACAGGGGACCAAAAACATTCAGTACTTC. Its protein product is CASERGQGTKNIQYF.